This T cell receptor beta chain was found in a study of cytomegalovirus exposure and HLA in healthy donors. General observations from the study: The study dropped some indistinguishable V segments, TRBV6-2 and TRBV6-3 among them.

This CDR3 region has 14 residues. V lost 6 bases, J lost 9 bases, and 15 bases lay in between. Looked up from germline, CDR1 is MNHEY and CDR2 is SVGAGI. With respect to this clone: As yet, its antigen is unknown.

The PCR made use of 60 Vbeta and 13 Jbeta primers. This table comes from immunoSEQ multiplex PCR, and its TCRdb copy is limited to in-frame clones, with some not included. The table records about 200,000 clones, approximately 85% of them present only once. The chain combines TRBV6-5 with TRBJ1-6; possible D gene TRBD1, 5 bases. This receptor was identified in a middle-aged woman in good health and CMV-seronegative. The sample consisted of PBMCs. CDR3 sequence: CASRAAGESSPLHF. The CDR3 DNA reads TGTGCCAGCAGGGCTGCGGGGGAGTCTTCACCCCTCCACTTT.